Below, 32 T cell receptor beta chains from the same sample are listed, as sequenced in a study of metastatic and nonmetastatic thyroid tumors. TCRdb re-processed the PCR reads through MiXCR. The sample carries about 25,000 clones, around 20% recorded once. Patients had received no treatment of any kind before thyroid surgery. Sequenced sample: adjacent normal tissue. The origin of the receptors is a female donor with papillary thyroid cancer or a benign thyroid nodule (not recorded which). Some clones in this sample may be carry-over from other donors' samples.

This clone was found many times. One base away lies a much larger clone, so this may be a sequencing read error. The sample has other DNA sequences that encode this CDR3 too. This chain uses TRBV20-1 with TRBJ2-7; no clear D gene. Germline V gives CDR1 DFQATT, CDR2 SNEGSKA (reference sequence). This CDR3 is 13 amino acids long. CDR3 sequence (DNA): TGCAGTGCTATTGTCGTGGGTTCCTACGAGCAGTACTTT. Amino acids: CSAIVVGSYEQYF.

Note on this clone: This CDR3 fails to terminate in the conserved phenylalanine or tryptophan, so it likely reflects a read error. This chain joins TRBV18 and TRBJ2-5; D gene ambiguous. CDR1 KGHSH and CDR2 LQKENI come from the germline V gene. Trimming shortened V by 1 base and J by 1 base, and 7 bases separated the two germline ends. This CDR3 spans 14 amino acids. The CDR3 sequence is CASSPRAVQETQYL. The CDR3 DNA is TGTGCCAGCTCACCACGGGCAGTCCAAGAGACCCAGTACTTA.

This clone occurred many times. The rearrangement joins TRBV24-1 to TRBJ1-6, with TRBD1 identical over 8 bases. Trimming at V came to 1 base and at J to 8 bases, leaving 18 bases not matched to a gene. The CDR3 has 20 amino acids. Germline V gives CDR1 KGHDR, CDR2 SFDVKD. CDR3 in amino acids: CATSDFPAGGLPRVDSPLHF. The CDR3, as DNA: TGTGCCACCAGTGATTTCCCGGCAGGGGGCCTCCCCCGTGTGGATTCACCCCTCCACTTT.

This clone was counted at least ten times. The rearrangement uses TRBV30 and TRBJ1-1, with TRBD1 as a possible D gene (5 bases). Trimming took 3 bases from V and 3 from J, leaving 8 bases between them. The CDR3 has 12 residues. The germline V gene encodes CDR1 GTSNPN and CDR2 SVGIG (reference sequence). The DNA for the CDR3 is TGTGCCTGGAGGGGAGGGGACACTGAAGCTTTCTTT. Protein product: CAWRGGDTEAFF.

The rearrangement joins TRBV20-1 to TRBJ2-7; 11 nucleotides match TRBD2. This CDR3 spans 13 amino acids. Germline CDR1 reads DFQATT; CDR2 reads SNEGSKA (reference sequence). V dropped 5 bases and J dropped 4; count of bases not matched to a gene: 4. CDR3 in amino acids: CSAAGTSGYEQYF. The CDR3 DNA follows: TGCAGTGCTGCTGGGACTAGCGGTTACGAGCAGTACTTC.

As for this clone: A much larger clone lies one base from this, so it may be a read error. At the DNA level, this CDR3 is encoded by other sequences in the same sample as well. The J gene is TRBJ2-4, the V gene TRBV9; 8 bases are shared with TRBD1. Germline-derived CDR1 and CDR2 are SGDLS and YYNGEE. The CDR3 contains 14 residues. The CDR3 region is CASSTSGQDNIQYF. In DNA, the CDR3 is TGTGCAAGCAGCACCTCGGGACAGGACAACATTCAGTACTTC. The entire variable domain, with the rest obtained from reference TRBV9 and TRBJ2-4, is as follows: DSGVTQTPKHLITATGQRVTLRCSPRSGDLSVYWYQQSLDQGLQFLIQYYNGEERAKGNILERFSAQQFPDLHSELNLSSLELGDSALYFCASSTSGQDNIQYFGAGTRLSVL.

This clone has at least ten counts. The rearrangement joins TRBV7-1 to TRBJ2-3, with D possibly matching TRBD2 (6 bases). TRBV7-1 is labeled an ORF, and its function is uncertain. Trimming pared 3 bases from V and 4 bases from J, leaving 26 bases between. The CDR3 consists of 19 residues. CDR3 sequence: CASSSPFGGINPGADTQYF. DNA of the CDR3: TGTGCCAGCAGCTCGCCCTTCGGCGGGATTAATCCCGGGGCAGATACGCAGTATTTT.

In its sample, this clone was seen a few times. V is TRBV24-1 and J is TRBJ2-5, with 9 bases fitting TRBD2. The germline V gene has CDR1 KGHDR and CDR2 SFDVKD. V lost 4 bases and J lost 2; bases outside the gene matches: 7. The CDR3 has 16 residues. Here the CDR3 DNA reads TGTGCCACCAGTGACCCGACTAGCGGAGCTCAAGAGACCCAGTACTTC. It codes for CATSDPTSGAQETQYF.

This clone has ten or more counts. This rearrangement joins TRBV28 to TRBJ2-6; D is unresolved. Trimming removed 2 bases at V and 1 base at J, with 6 bases between. This CDR3 has 15 residues. The germline V gene encodes CDR1 MDHEN and CDR2 SYDVKM. In nucleotides, the CDR3 is TGTGCCAGCAGTTTACCGGCTTCTGGGGCCAACGTCCTGACTTTC. Its translation is CASSLPASGANVLTF. Full variable domain (missing parts from reference TRBV28 and TRBJ2-6): DVKVTQSSRYLVKRTGEKVFLECVQDMDHENMFWYRQDPGLGLRLIYFSYDVKMKEKGDIPEGYSVSREKKERFSLILESASTNQTSMYLCASSLPASGANVLTFGAGSRLTVL.

The chain joins TRBV30 to TRBJ1-1; D gene uncertain. Germline CDR1 is GTSNPN and CDR2 is SVGIG (reference sequence). V was cut by 0 bases and J by 4 bases, with 6 bases left in between. This CDR3 is built from 12 residues. CDR3 region: CAWSVLGTEAFF. DNA for the CDR3: TGTGCCTGGAGTGTACTTGGCACTGAAGCTTTCTTT.

This clone was seen many times. The rearrangement joins TRBV20-1 to TRBJ2-5; D gene uncertain. V was clipped by 2 bases and J by 5 bases, with 9 bases between them. Germline V gene sequence: CDR1 DFQATT, CDR2 SNEGSKA (reference sequence). The CDR3 is 12 amino acids. In DNA form, the CDR3 reads TGCAGTGCTAGAACGTTCCGGGAGACCCAGTACTTC. Its translation is CSARTFRETQYF.

This clone has ten or more counts. J is TRBJ2-5 and V is TRBV9; D is uncertain. Germline V gives CDR1 SGDLS, CDR2 YYNGEE. The length of the CDR3 is 14 residues. Trimming cost V 3 bases and J 4 bases, with 13 bases left between them. CDR3 bases: TGTGCCAGCAGCGGGTGGCAGGACGCAGAGACCCAGTACTTC. It is translated as CASSGWQDAETQYF.

To note about this clone: Being one base from a much bigger clone, this may be a read error. No conserved phenylalanine or tryptophan ends this CDR3, so it is likely a read error. V is TRBV6-4 and J is TRBJ2-7, with TRBD2 matching 8 bases. Germline trimming cut 7 bases from V and 4 bases from J; bases unmatched to any gene: 3. The CDR3 consists of 12 residues. CDR1 is MRHNA and CDR2 is SNTAGT in the germline V gene. The CDR3 DNA reads TGTGCCAGCACCAGCGGGAGTTACGAGCAGTACCCC. Translating it yields CASTSGSYEQYP.

The genes are TRBV6-1 and TRBJ2-7, with D unclear. Germline CDR1 and CDR2: MNHNS and SASEGT. Trimming shortened V by 7 bases and J by 3 bases, and 19 bases separated the two germline ends. The CDR3 sequence is 15 residues long. CDR3 DNA sequence: TGTGCCAGCACTACAACCGGTGGTGTACTCTACGAGCAGTACTTC. It encodes CASTTTGGVLYEQYF.

Judged by abundance, this clone is medium-sized. This sequence joins TRBV2 and TRBJ1-1; D is unclear. Trimming pared 0 bases from V and 4 bases from J, leaving 9 bases between. The CDR3 length is 14 residues. In germline, CDR1 is SNHLY, CDR2 FYNNEI. The CDR3 DNA reads as TGTGCCAGCAGTGAAGCGCTTCCGGGCACTGAAGCTTTCTTT. It is translated as CASSEALPGTEAFF.

V is TRBV14 and J is TRBJ1-5; 8 bases align to TRBD1. V trimming: 4 bases; J trimming: 1 base; junction bases outside the gene matches: 3. Germline assignment: CDR1 SGHDN and CDR2 FVKESK. The CDR3 length is 15 residues. CDR3 DNA: TGTGCCAGCAGCCTACAGGGGGGGAGCAATCAGCCCCAGCATTTT. Residues: CASSLQGGSNQPQHF.

Ten or more counts support this clone. This chain uses TRBV20-1 with TRBJ2-3; D not certain. V shed 5 bases and J shed 0 bases, with 15 bases lying between them. Germline CDR1 is DFQATT and CDR2 is SNEGSKA (reference sequence). The CDR3 contains 15 residues. CDR3 nucleotides: TGCAGTGCTGGGTCTGGACGCTATAGCACAGATACGCAGTATTTT. Translated, it gives CSAGSGRYSTDTQYF.

This clone came up a few times. The rearrangement links TRBV12-3 or TRBV12-4 to TRBJ2-5; tentative D call: TRBD2 (5 bases). Between the trimmed V and J ends, which lost 3 bases and 4 bases, there was a span of 12 bases. This CDR3 spans 14 amino acids. For the CDR3, the DNA is TGTGCCAGCAGTTTCTTCCCGGGATCAGAGACCCAGTACTTC. Its protein is CASSFFPGSETQYF.

This clone was counted many times. The V gene is TRBV19, the J gene TRBJ2-6, with 7 bases that match TRBD1. There are 17 residues in the CDR3. The V gene's germline CDR1 is LNHDA and CDR2 SQIVND (reference sequence). The trim removed 5 bases at V and 0 bases at J, leaving 7 bases unmatched. CDR3 DNA: TGTGCCAGTAGTCCACGACAGGGCCTCTCTGGGGCCAACGTCCTGACTTTC. It encodes CASSPRQGLSGANVLTF.

The rearrangement joins TRBV10-3 to TRBJ2-1, with 7 bases identical to TRBD2. The CDR3 spans 14 residues. The V segment lost 11 bases and the J segment 7 bases; nucleotides outside the gene matches: 14. Germline V gene data show CDR1 as ENHRY and CDR2 as SYGVKD. The CDR3 loop reads CAFTSDRAGNEQFF. The DNA of the CDR3 is TGTGCCTTCACTTCGGACCGAGCGGGGAATGAGCAGTTCTTC.

At least ten counts were recorded for this clone. The chain uses TRBV7-9 and TRBJ1-1; 9 bases are a match to TRBD1. The length of the CDR3 is 15 residues. Losses at the gene ends were 5 bases for V and 6 bases for J; bases not matched to a gene: 10. Germline V CDR1 and CDR2: SEHNR, FQNEAQ (reference sequence). The CDR3 coding sequence is TGTGCCAGCAGCGCACAGGGGGCGCGAAACGCTGAAGCTTTCTTT. This codes for CASSAQGARNAEAFF.

Points on this clone: A much bigger clone sits one base away, suggesting this may be a read error. V usage is TRBV7-6 and J usage is TRBJ2-5, with D unresolved. Germline V gene lookup returns CDR1 SGHVS and CDR2 FNYEAQ. This CDR3 has 11 amino acids. This chain's CDR3 is CASILEETQYF. CDR3 nucleotide sequence: TGTGCCAGCATCTTAGAAGAGACCCAGTACTTC.

The sample holds many counts of this clone. This chain joins TRBV30 and TRBJ2-5, with 7 nucleotides matching TRBD2. The CDR3 has 16 residues. With V trimmed by 3 bases and J by 5 bases, 15 bases remained unmatched. Looked up from germline, CDR1 is GTSNPN and CDR2 is SVGIG (reference sequence). The CDR3 loop reads CAWSGAGPVGRETQYF. CDR3 bases: TGTGCCTGGAGCGGAGCGGGACCCGTAGGCAGGGAGACCCAGTACTTC.

A few counts support this clone. The chain uses TRBV28 and TRBJ1-1; D might be TRBD1 (5 bases). This CDR3 has 15 amino acids. Trimming stripped 4 bases from V and 1 base from J, with 13 bases between. Germline-derived CDR1 and CDR2 are MDHEN and SYDVKM. The DNA for the CDR3 is TGTGCCAGCAGTTCCGCGTGGGGGGAGAACACTGAAGCTTTCTTT. It specifies CASSSAWGENTEAFF. Supplemented by reference TRBV28 and TRBJ1-1, the full variable domain reads DVKVTQSSRYLVKRTGEKVFLECVQDMDHENMFWYRQDPGLGLRLIYFSYDVKMKEKGDIPEGYSVSREKKERFSLILESASTNQTSMYLCASSSAWGENTEAFFGQGTRLTVV.

The table lists this clone with many counts. The chain recombines TRBV18 with TRBJ1-4; TRBD1 aligns across 7 bases. The CDR3 spans 15 residues. The germline V gene encodes CDR1 KGHSH and CDR2 LQKENI. Losses at the gene ends were 4 bases for V and 7 bases for J; bases not matched to a gene: 9. The CDR3 DNA follows: TGTGCCAGCTCACTCTCTGAGGGGGCTAGTGAAAAACTGTTTTTT. This encodes CASSLSEGASEKLFF.

This clone came up many times. V is TRBV11-2 and J is TRBJ1-4, with no clear D. The CDR3 is made up of 15 amino acids. Germline V gene data show CDR1 as SGHAT and CDR2 as FQNNGV. V was trimmed by 5 bases and J by 1 base, leaving 11 bases between them. In DNA form, the CDR3 reads TGTGCCAGCAGCCCTCTGGACGGAACTAATGAAAAACTGTTTTTT. This gives the protein CASSPLDGTNEKLFF.

This clone was seen ten or more times. The chain couples TRBV10-3 to TRBJ1-4; D might be TRBD1 (5 bases). The CDR3 consists of 14 residues. The ends were cut back, 5 bases at V and 0 bases at J, with 7 bases in the middle. CDR1 ENHRY and CDR2 SYGVKD come from the germline V gene. The CDR3 DNA reads as TGTGCCATCAGTCCGACAGCAACTAATGAAAAACTGTTTTTT. Protein product: CAISPTATNEKLFF.

In its sample, this clone was seen many times. V is TRBV9 and J is TRBJ2-7, with D possibly being TRBD1 or TRBD2 (5 bases each). This CDR3 region has 13 residues. With 4 bases removed from V and 2 bases from J, the gap between germline ends came to 10 bases. Germline CDR1 is SGDLS and CDR2 is YYNGEE. The CDR3 bases are TGTGCCAGCAGCAGGCGAGGGGCCTACGAGCAGTACTTC. Encoded protein: CASSRRGAYEQYF.

This clone was seen just once. The V call is TRBV9, the J call TRBJ2-7; 11 bases are shared with TRBD1. From germline, CDR1 is SGDLS and CDR2 YYNGEE. The junction had 14 bases not matched to a gene; V was cut back by 3 bases and J by 3 bases. The CDR3 loop spans 18 amino acids. CDR3: CASSGQGQGEDYSYEQYF. CDR3 DNA sequence: TGTGCCAGCAGCGGGCAGGGACAGGGGGAAGACTATAGCTACGAGCAGTACTTC.

For this clone: One junction end does not reproduce the germline sequence, and a read error may be involved. The chain combines TRBV30 with TRBJ2-7, with D unclear. This CDR3 spans 12 amino acids. From germline, CDR1 is GTSNPN and CDR2 SVGIG (reference sequence). Written as DNA, the CDR3 is TGTGTCTGGAGTTTAACGGGTGGCGAGCAGTACTTC. It yields the protein CVWSLTGGEQYF.

This clone showed up many times. This chain connects TRBV20-1 to TRBJ1-6; D unresolved. This CDR3 spans 15 amino acids. V was clipped by 0 bases and J by 6 bases, with 12 bases between them. Germline V CDR1 and CDR2: DFQATT, SNEGSKA (reference sequence). The CDR3 loop is CSARDFLVLNSPLHF. Here the CDR3 DNA reads TGCAGTGCTAGAGATTTTTTGGTTCTTAATTCACCCCTCCACTTT.

In its sample, this clone is medium-sized (0.01 to 0.1%). This chain uses TRBV28 with TRBJ1-1, with D perhaps matching TRBD1 (6 bases). The CDR3 contains 15 residues. With 2 bases removed from V and 1 base from J, the gap between germline ends came to 11 bases. Germline assignment: CDR1 MDHEN and CDR2 SYDVKM. CDR3 protein: CASSLTGLGNTEAFF. The CDR3 region has the DNA TGTGCCAGCAGTTTAACAGGGTTGGGGAACACTGAAGCTTTCTTT.